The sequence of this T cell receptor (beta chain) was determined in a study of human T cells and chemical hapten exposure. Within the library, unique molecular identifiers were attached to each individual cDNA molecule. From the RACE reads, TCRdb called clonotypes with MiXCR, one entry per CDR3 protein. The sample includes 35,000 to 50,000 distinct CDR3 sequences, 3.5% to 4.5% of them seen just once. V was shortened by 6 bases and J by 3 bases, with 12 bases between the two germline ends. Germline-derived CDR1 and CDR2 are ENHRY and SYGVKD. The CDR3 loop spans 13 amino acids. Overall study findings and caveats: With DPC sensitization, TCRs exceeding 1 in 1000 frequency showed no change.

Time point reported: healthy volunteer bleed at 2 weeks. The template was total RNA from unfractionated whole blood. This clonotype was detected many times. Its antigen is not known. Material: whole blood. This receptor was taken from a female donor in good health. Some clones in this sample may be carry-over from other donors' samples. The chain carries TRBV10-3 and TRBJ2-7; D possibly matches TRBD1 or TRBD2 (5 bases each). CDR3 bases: TGTGCCATCAGGGGGGACCTAAACTACGAGCAGTACTTC. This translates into CAIRGDLNYEQYF.